This section outlines one TCR beta chain sequence together with its context. What it recognizes is unknown. Generated by immunoSEQ multiplex PCR, the TCRdb table keeps only in-frame clones and is missing some. The sample records under 150,000 clones, around 89% being singletons. This CDR3 has 15 amino acids. With 8 bases removed from V and 0 bases from J, the gap between germline ends came to 16 bases. Germline V CDR1 and CDR2: MNHEY, SVGAGI. The record originates from a study of T cell responses to AZD1222 COVID-19 vaccine. Notes on the study in general: Only after the peak T cell response were repertoires sampled. Nearly half of spike-specific TCRs reportedly target variant regions that are unmutated in the B.1.351 and B.1.1.7 variants. Mostly white British, mostly female donors; authors suggested clonal diversity may be underestimated. Distributed over spike, vaccine-associated CD4 TCRs predominated at 160-218 and 743-854.

The chain uses TRBV6-5 and TRBJ1-2; the D gene is possibly TRBD1 (6 bases). The TCR was taken from an adult in good health. The sample here was peripheral blood, taken on day 0 of MenACWY control vaccination. In nucleotides, the CDR3 is TGTGCCAGCCAAGCGGGGACATCCTCTAACTATGGCTACACCTTC. Translated, it gives CASQAGTSSNYGYTF.